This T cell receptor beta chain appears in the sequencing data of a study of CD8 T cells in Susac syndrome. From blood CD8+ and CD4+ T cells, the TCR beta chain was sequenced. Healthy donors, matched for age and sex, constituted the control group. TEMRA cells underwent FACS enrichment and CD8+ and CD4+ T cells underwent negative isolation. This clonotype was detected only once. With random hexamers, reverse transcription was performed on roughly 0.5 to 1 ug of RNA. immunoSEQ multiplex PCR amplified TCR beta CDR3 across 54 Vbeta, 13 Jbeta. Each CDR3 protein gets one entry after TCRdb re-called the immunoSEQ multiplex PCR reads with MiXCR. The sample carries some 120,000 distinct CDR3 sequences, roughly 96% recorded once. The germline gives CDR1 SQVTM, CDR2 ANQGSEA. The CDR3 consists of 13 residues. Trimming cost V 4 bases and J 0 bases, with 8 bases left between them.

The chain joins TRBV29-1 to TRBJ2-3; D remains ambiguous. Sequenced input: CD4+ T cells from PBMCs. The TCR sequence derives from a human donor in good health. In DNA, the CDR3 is TGCAGCGTTGGGGATGTGAGCACAGATACGCAGTATTTT. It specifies CSVGDVSTDTQYF.